The sequence of this T cell receptor beta chain was determined in a study of Ad26.COV2.S vaccination and SARS-CoV-2 variants. Study background: Within the COV1001 Ad26.COV2.S trial arm, the donor was enrolled. Each vaccinee took Ad26.COV2.S intramuscularly, once or twice 56 days apart.

This CDR3 is built from 15 residues. Trimming left V 5 bases short and J 6 bases short, with 16 bases between. Germline-derived CDR1 and CDR2 are MNHEY and SMNVEV (reference sequence). Clones were read by immunoSEQ multiplex PCR, and TCRdb kept only the in-frame ones, dropping some. The sample contains about 350,000 clones, more than 75% of which appear only once. Treatment noted: some 19 received Ad26.COV2.S at low or high dose, single or two shots; about 5 received placebo; per-sample allocation not given. Sampling occurred on day 63 after the first vaccine or placebo injection. Adults aged 18-55 years in Boston included the donor. Vaccination used an Ad26 vector expressing Wuhan-strain SARS-CoV-2 spike.

This material consisted of peripheral blood, taken in a trial of Ad26.COV2.S vaccine versus placebo. This clonotype was sampled from a person aged 18-60 years who received the Ad26.COV2.S COVID-19 vaccine or a placebo. This chain joins TRBV27 and TRBJ2-2; D not certain. The CDR3 reads CASSLFRVGPGELFF. CDR3 nucleotide sequence: TGTGCCAGCAGTCTCTTTAGGGTCGGTCCCGGGGAGCTGTTTTTT.